This TCR beta chain was sequenced in a study of T cell repertoires in cytomegalovirus infection. At the level of the study: An indication of both CMV infection and matching HLA type came from public TCR beta signatures.

The study's findings and limits: There were carriers of CMV plus the relevant HLA, and cumulative public TCR beta family frequency identified them.

TCRdb reprocessed the reads via MiXCR and lists one record per CDR3 protein. The sample consists of approximately 490,000 distinct CDR3 sequences, about 11% of them appearing once. This clonotype appeared many times. Its antigen remains unknown. The CDR3 totals 14 residues. The V end lost 1 base, the J end lost 1 base, and 7 bases lay between the germline ends. Germline V gives CDR1 SEHNR, CDR2 FQNEAQ (reference sequence). This chain joins TRBV7-9 and TRBJ1-1, with D unresolved. The material sequenced was PBMCs. The source of this sequence is a human donor in good health (CMV status not recorded). Some clones in this sample may be carry-over from other donors' samples. CDR3 coding DNA: TGTGCCAGCAGCTTAGGGGTCAAGAACACTGAAGCTTTCTTT. This gives the protein CASSLGVKNTEAFF.